This T cell receptor (beta chain) was recorded in a study of TIL therapy for anti-PD-1-resistant metastatic lung cancer. Study at large: Tumors were harvested before any PD-1/PD-L1 blockade. Median tumor PD-L1 proportion score was roughly 5.5%. General study results and limits: Infused TIL clonotypes partially replaced the baseline blood repertoire, then decayed over months.

This was the immunoSEQ v3 assay. TCRdb's table, derived via immunoSEQ multiplex PCR, lists solely in-frame clones and lacks some. The sample has about 14,000 clones, roughly 82% seen once. The CDR3 covers 16 residues. Germline V gives CDR1 SGHRS, CDR2 YFSETQ. V shed 7 bases and J 2 bases; nucleotides not matched to a gene: 13. Points on this clone: Its matching antigen is unknown.

Time point meaning: pre-treatment sample, taken before nivolumab and TIL therapy. Adults with stage 4 NSCLC were enrolled in a phase I trial. The sequence derives from a person aged 25-85 years with non-small cell lung cancer. The starting material was blood, obtained at baseline. The V call is TRBV5-1, the J call TRBJ2-3; 7 bases map to TRBD1. CDR3: CASAVGTGVITDTQYF. DNA of the CDR3: TGCGCCAGCGCGGTGGGAACAGGGGTAATCACAGATACGCAGTATTTT.